Below, one T cell receptor beta chain is given with its context. This entry belongs to a study of sequential checkpoint blockade in melanoma. At the level of the study: Randomization was 1:1 between first-line nivolumab→ipilimumab and ipilimumab→nivolumab. Both treatment sequences were followed by maintenance nivolumab.

Treatment indicated: randomized to nivolumab then ipilimumab (arm A) or the reverse (arm B). Patients had received no earlier DNA-damaging chemotherapy. Sorted cells were live CD3+CD8+, lacking CD19 and CD56, from PBMCs. Using immunoSEQ multiplex PCR, the repertoire was profiled, and TCRdb retains in-frame clones only, with some absent. The sample yields about 6,900 clones, 70% to 80% seen once. V was trimmed by 3 bases and J by 9 bases, leaving 9 bases between them. The CDR3 totals 12 residues. Germline V lookup: CDR1 LNHDA, CDR2 SQIVND (reference sequence). The V and J genes are TRBV19 and TRBJ2-1; D remains ambiguous. Sequencing used CD8+ T cells sorted from blood (inferred from file names), obtained from a patient given nivolumab and ipilimumab in sequence. This sequence originates from a human donor with melanoma. The CDR3 sequence is CASSISYFEQFF. DNA of the CDR3: TGTGCCAGTAGTATTTCCTATTTTGAGCAGTTCTTC.